The rows below give T cell receptor beta chains drawn from one sample of a study of identical twins. Using its own MiXCR run on the 5' RACE reads, TCRdb lists one record per CDR3 protein. The sample records 690,000 or so distinct CDR3 sequences, 8.6% being singletons. The same data also contributed to another study, on yellow fever vaccine responses in identical twins.

What was sequenced was PBMCs. Every receptor here comes from a woman aged 18-29 years in good health. Each CDR3 is given with its conserved first and last residue. A D gene is named only where the DNA matches it firmly. The size entry is marked missing in some rows and otherwise reads once, few, many or a size class.

CDR3	DNA	V	D	size	J
CASSNWRGATYNEQFF	TGTGCCAGCAGCAACTGGAGGGGGGCCACCTACAATGAGCAGTTCTTC	TRBV11-2	NA	once	TRBJ2-1
CASSLSPGQGPSGANVLTF	TGTGCCAGCAGCTTATCACCGGGACAGGGGCCCTCTGGGGCCAACGTCCTGACTTTC	TRBV7-8	TRBD1	few	TRBJ2-6
CASSEGHLNTEAFF	TGTGCCAGCAGTGAGGGACACTTGAACACTGAAGCTTTCTTT	TRBV28	NA	few	TRBJ1-1
CASIGQGGTDTQYF	TGTGCCAGCATCGGACAGGGAGGCACAGATACGCAGTATTTT	TRBV6-1	TRBD1	many	TRBJ2-3
CATSWGQEDYNEQFF	TGTGCCACCAGCTGGGGACAGGAAGACTACAATGAGCAGTTCTTC	TRBV15	TRBD1	NA	TRBJ2-1
CASTLSAGGDPDTQYF	TGTGCCAGCACCCTGAGCGCGGGAGGGGACCCAGATACGCAGTATTTT	TRBV4-2	TRBD2	NA	TRBJ2-3
CAIGQNEQYF	TGTGCCATCGGACAGAACGAGCAGTACTTC	TRBV6-6	NA	NA	TRBJ2-7
CASSQRRTGTGLFF	TGTGCCAGCAGCCAGAGACGGACAGGGACGGGACTGTTTTTT	TRBV14	TRBD1	few	TRBJ1-4
CSAGGQGVHEQYF	TGCAGTGCTGGGGGACAGGGGGTCCACGAGCAGTACTTC	TRBV20-1	TRBD1	many	TRBJ2-7
CASSLAVAKNIQYF	TGTGCCAGCAGTTTAGCCGTAGCCAAAAACATTCAGTACTTC	TRBV12-3/TRBV12-4	NA	many	TRBJ2-4
CATSHTGSPREQYF	TGTGCCACCAGCCATACAGGGTCCCCTAGGGAGCAGTACTTC	TRBV15	NA	once	TRBJ2-7
CASSPQAGNTEAFF	TGTGCCAGCAGCCCCCAGGCGGGTAACACTGAAGCTTTCTTT	TRBV7-9	NA	NA	TRBJ1-1
CASSPTLAGIVEQYF	TGTGCCAGCAGCCCAACGCTAGCCGGGATCGTCGAGCAGTACTTC	TRBV7-6	NA	NA	TRBJ2-7
CASSLAAAGSYNEQFF	TGTGCCAGCAGCTTAGCGGCGGCAGGGTCTTACAATGAGCAGTTCTTC	TRBV7-2	NA	many	TRBJ2-1
CSARKAGDEQYF	TGCAGTGCTAGAAAAGCGGGAGACGAGCAGTACTTC	TRBV20-1	TRBD2	few	TRBJ2-7
CASRARGTETYEQYF	TGTGCCAGCAGGGCCAGGGGGACTGAGACCTACGAGCAGTACTTC	TRBV21-1	NA	NA	TRBJ2-7
CASSSIAGVGYNEQFF	TGTGCCAGCAGCTCGATAGCGGGGGTGGGCTACAATGAGCAGTTCTTC	TRBV11-2	TRBD2	many	TRBJ2-1
CASSSHRDRDTDTQYF	TGTGCCAGCAGTTCCCACCGGGACAGGGACACAGATACGCAGTATTTT	TRBV12-3/TRBV12-4	TRBD1	NA	TRBJ2-3
CASSYSSGRGTGELFF	TGTGCCAGCAGTTATTCCTCCGGGAGAGGCACCGGGGAGCTGTTTTTT	TRBV6-2/TRBV6-3	NA	NA	TRBJ2-2
CASSPADSYEQYF	TGTGCCAGCTCACCCGCGGACTCCTACGAGCAGTACTTC	TRBV18	NA	many	TRBJ2-7
CASSLIAGWPDTQYF	TGTGCCAGCAGCCTAATAGCTGGGTGGCCAGATACGCAGTATTTT	TRBV3-1	NA	few	TRBJ2-3
CASSGAGGAYEQYF	TGCGCCAGCAGCGGAGCAGGGGGGGCCTACGAGCAGTACTTC	TRBV5-1	NA	many	TRBJ2-7
CASSPWTRRTGELFF	TGTGCCAGCAGCCCGTGGACTAGACGAACCGGGGAGCTGTTTTTT	TRBV14	TRBD2	many	TRBJ2-2
CSARDDHEQFF	TGCAGTGCTAGAGATGACCATGAGCAGTTCTTC	TRBV20-1	NA	NA	TRBJ2-1
CASSLKGPYSGNTIYF	TGTGCCAGCAGTTTAAAGGGACCCTACTCTGGAAACACCATATATTTT	TRBV27	NA	many	TRBJ1-3
CASSFGGLPSTYNEQFF	TGTGCCAGCAGCTTCGGCGGACTACCCTCTACTTACAATGAGCAGTTCTTC	TRBV7-9	NA	NA	TRBJ2-1
CASSAPPSRGGQETQYF	TGTGCCAGCAGCGCCCCCCCGAGCCGGGGGGGCCAAGAGACCCAGTACTTC	TRBV11-2	TRBD2	few	TRBJ2-5
CASSERLAGLYEQYF	TGCGCCAGCAGCGAGAGACTAGCGGGTCTATACGAGCAGTACTTC	TRBV4-1	TRBD2	few	TRBJ2-7
CASSLGLEVEQYF	TGTGCCAGCTCATTAGGACTGGAAGTGGAGCAGTACTTC	TRBV18	NA	few	TRBJ2-7
CASSLSGLAGGSWYGTQYF	TGTGCCAGCAGTTTATCGGGGCTAGCGGGAGGATCTTGGTACGGTACGCAGTATTTT	TRBV27	TRBD2	NA	TRBJ2-3
CASSYGDEQFF	TGTGCCAGCAGTTATGGGGATGAGCAGTTCTTC	TRBV6-2/TRBV6-3	NA	few	TRBJ2-1
CASSLFGSSSIYNEQFF	TGTGCCAGCAGCTTATTCGGTAGCTCAAGTATCTACAATGAGCAGTTCTTC	TRBV11-3	NA	NA	TRBJ2-1
CSVAARPYGYTF	TGCAGCGTTGCAGCCAGGCCCTATGGCTACACCTTC	TRBV29-1	NA	NA	TRBJ1-2
CASSLTGQGGDEQFF	TGTGCCAGCAGCTTAACGGGACAGGGGGGCGATGAGCAGTTCTTC	TRBV7-3	TRBD1	NA	TRBJ2-1
CATGQGIASTEAFF	TGTGCCACCGGACAGGGAATTGCGAGCACTGAAGCTTTCTTT	TRBV28	TRBD1	NA	TRBJ1-1
CAISSLTDSYEQYF	TGTGCCATCAGTTCTTTGACGGATTCCTACGAGCAGTACTTC	TRBV10-3	NA	few	TRBJ2-7
CSASGDTFGTQYF	TGCAGTGCTAGCGGGGACACATTTGGGACCCAGTACTTC	TRBV20-1	NA	NA	TRBJ2-5
CSARDPVSTDTQYF	TGCAGTGCTAGAGATCCCGTAAGCACAGATACGCAGTATTTT	TRBV20-1	NA	NA	TRBJ2-3
CASSGRTGVGTDTQYF	TGTGCCAGCAGTGGCCGGACAGGGGTTGGCACAGATACGCAGTATTTT	TRBV25-1	TRBD1	few	TRBJ2-3
CASTFRIGTETQYF	TGTGCCAGCACCTTTAGGATCGGGACAGAGACCCAGTACTTC	TRBV7-9	NA	many	TRBJ2-5
CSASIGVGRETQYF	TGCAGTGCTTCTATTGGGGTGGGGCGAGAGACCCAGTACTTC	TRBV20-1	NA	NA	TRBJ2-5
CSARGLAGRGEQYF	TGCAGTGCTAGAGGGCTAGCGGGGAGGGGCGAGCAGTACTTC	TRBV20-1	TRBD2	NA	TRBJ2-7
CASSVVCWEGNQPQHF	TGTGCCAGCAGCGTAGTCTGCTGGGAGGGCAATCAGCCCCAGCATTTT	TRBV9	NA	NA	TRBJ1-5
CASSLNRNEQFF	TGTGCCAGCAGTTTAAACCGGAATGAGCAGTTCTTC	TRBV12-3/TRBV12-4	NA	many	TRBJ2-1
CATQRGHEQFF	TGTGCCACACAACGGGGGCATGAGCAGTTCTTC	TRBV6-2/TRBV6-3	NA	many	TRBJ2-1
CASSERQLPITDTQYF	TGTGCCAGCAGTGAGCGGCAACTGCCCATCACAGATACGCAGTATTTT	TRBV2	NA	few	TRBJ2-3
CASSLTSGTETQYF	TGTGCCAGCAGCTTAACTAGCGGGACAGAGACCCAGTACTTC	TRBV11-2	TRBD2	many	TRBJ2-5
CATSETYTGTEFF	TGTGCCACCAGTGAAACCTATACAGGGACGGAGTTCTTC	TRBV24-1	NA	many	TRBJ2-1
CASSLNPSPASYNEQFF	TGTGCCAGCAGCTTAAACCCCTCCCCGGCCAGCTACAATGAGCAGTTCTTC	TRBV11-2	NA	NA	TRBJ2-1
CASSSLLVRNEQYF	TGTGCCAGCAGCTCCCTTTTAGTACGGAACGAGCAGTACTTC	TRBV7-2	NA	NA	TRBJ2-7
CASSWTSGSGVGNEQFF	TGTGCCAGCAGTTGGACTAGCGGGAGCGGTGTAGGCAATGAGCAGTTCTTC	TRBV6-2/TRBV6-3	TRBD2	few	TRBJ2-1
CASSLDGGRVNEQFF	TGTGCCAGCAGCTTAGACGGTGGCAGGGTCAATGAGCAGTTCTTC	TRBV11-3	NA	few	TRBJ2-1
CSATRANTEAFF	TGCAGTGCTACCCGAGCGAACACTGAAGCTTTCTTT	TRBV20-1	NA	NA	TRBJ1-1
CASILPGSTEAFF	TGTGCCAGCATATTACCAGGAAGCACTGAAGCTTTCTTT	TRBV6-1	NA	many	TRBJ1-1
CASSESTVSSYEQYF	TGTGCCAGCAGTGAATCGACAGTCAGCTCCTACGAGCAGTACTTC	TRBV2	NA	many	TRBJ2-7
CSSKPDTAYEQYF	TGCAGTTCCAAGCCGGACACCGCCTACGAGCAGTACTTC	TRBV20-1	NA	NA	TRBJ2-7
CASSLSAGLVGYTF	TGTGCCAGCAGTTTATCAGCGGGTCTGGTAGGCTACACCTTC	TRBV27	NA	many	TRBJ1-2
CASTEGSSYNEQFF	TGTGCCAGCACAGAAGGGAGCTCCTACAATGAGCAGTTCTTC	TRBV2	NA	few	TRBJ2-1
CASSQASAGAKNIQYF	TGCGCCAGCAGCCAAGCATCGGCGGGAGCCAAAAACATTCAGTACTTC	TRBV4-1	NA	NA	TRBJ2-4
CASSQSGTGPSYEQYF	TGTGCCAGCAGCCAAAGCGGGACAGGACCATCCTACGAGCAGTACTTC	TRBV14	NA	NA	TRBJ2-7